These 11 T cell receptor beta chains came from one sample sequenced in a study of chemoradiotherapy in HPV16-positive cancers. Clones were read by immunoSEQ multiplex PCR, and TCRdb kept only the in-frame ones, dropping some. This sample has tens of thousands of clones, with 93% found just once. Sequenced material: blood, taken from a patient who underwent chemoradiotherapy. All receptors derive from a human donor with HPV-associated anogenital cancer.

This CDR3 is CASSDRTGSGETQYF. The CDR3 DNA sequence: TGTGCCAGCAGCGATCGGACAGGGAGTGGAGAGACCCAGTACTTC. This chain uses TRBV11-2 with TRBJ2-5; 8 bases match TRBD1. The CDR3 is 15 residues long. Looked up from germline, CDR1 is SGHAT and CDR2 is FQNNGV. Trimming removed 5 bases from V and 4 bases from J; junction bases left unmatched: 9.

J is TRBJ1-5 and V is TRBV6-6, with TRBD1 matching 12 bases. The trim removed 7 bases at V and 5 bases at J, leaving 6 bases unmatched. CDR3 length equals 15 residues. In germline, CDR1 is MNHNY, CDR2 SVGAGI (reference sequence). CDR3 in DNA: TGTGCCAGCACCAACAGGGACAGGGGGCATCAGCCCCAGCATTTT. It codes for CASTNRDRGHQPQHF.

This clone was seen once. This chain connects TRBV11-2 to TRBJ1-2; no clear D gene. The V end was cut by 1 base, the J end by 8 bases, with 11 bases between. This CDR3 has 13 residues. Per germline, CDR1 SGHAT and CDR2 FQNNGV. The CDR3: CASSLGGFRGYTF. CDR3 nucleotides: TGTGCCAGCAGCTTAGGGGGTTTCAGGGGCTACACCTTC.

This sequence joins TRBV2 and TRBJ1-4; the D gene is possibly TRBD1 (6 bases). Germline V CDR1 and CDR2: SNHLY, FYNNEI. Trimming stripped 4 bases from V and 8 bases from J, with 17 bases between. The CDR3 consists of 15 residues. The CDR3 reads CASSGGGTGGEKLFF. The CDR3 DNA sequence: TGTGCCAGCAGTGGAGGGGGGACTGGAGGAGAAAAACTGTTTTTT.

The gene calls are TRBV28 and TRBJ1-3, with unresolved D. The CDR3 length is 15 residues. Germline V gene lookup returns CDR1 MDHEN and CDR2 SYDVKM. The germline V and J ends were trimmed by 8 bases and 4 bases, with 18 bases remaining between them. CDR3 coding DNA: TGTGCCAGCTTCGGCGCCTCCGCGACAGGAAACACCATATATTTT. Translation: CASFGASATGNTIYF.

The chain uses TRBV4-2 and TRBJ2-5, with 8 bases identical to TRBD2. The DNA end is a closer match to TRBJ2-7, so the J assignment may be wrong. Germline V gene sequence: CDR1 LGHNA, CDR2 YNFKEQ. This CDR3 contains 16 residues. The DNA of the CDR3 is TGTGCCAGCAGCCAAGATGGGGCGGGAGGTTCCTACGAGCAGTACTTC. Its protein product is CASSQDGAGGSYEQYF.

The CDR3 here is CASSPQDSPGGYTF. CDR3 sequence (DNA): TGTGCCAGTAGTCCCCAGGACAGCCCGGGGGGCTACACCTTC. The gene calls are TRBV19 and TRBJ1-2; D is possibly TRBD1 (6 bases). Germline V gene lookup returns CDR1 LNHDA and CDR2 SQIVND (reference sequence). The CDR3 has 14 residues. V was pared by 5 bases and J by 8 bases, with 18 bases between.

This clone was observed once. This chain connects TRBV5-1 to TRBJ2-7; a weak D match, TRBD1 (6 bases). CDR1 SGHRS and CDR2 YFSETQ come from the germline V gene. Trimming shortened V by 2 bases and J by 11 bases, and 14 bases separated the two germline ends. The CDR3 totals 12 residues. The CDR3 region has the DNA TGCGCCAGCAGCTTACCAGGGGATAGGGAGTACTTC. Its translation is CASSLPGDREYF.

V gene TRBV5-1 combines with J gene TRBJ2-1; D is perhaps TRBD2 (6 bases). The V gene's germline CDR1 is SGHRS and CDR2 YFSETQ. The CDR3 covers 14 residues. Trimming pared 4 bases from V and 8 bases from J, leaving 16 bases between. The CDR3 region is CASSLFGGMDEQFF. As DNA, the CDR3 is TGCGCCAGCAGCCTCTTCGGGGGTATGGATGAGCAGTTCTTC.

The chain combines TRBV10-3 with TRBJ2-3; tentative D call: TRBD2 (6 bases). CDR1 is ENHRY and CDR2 is SYGVKD in the germline V gene. CDR3 size: 14 residues. Trimming pared 7 bases from V and 0 bases from J, leaving 11 bases between. The CDR3 protein is CAIKSGESTDTQYF. Here the CDR3 DNA reads TGTGCCATCAAATCGGGAGAGAGCACAGATACGCAGTATTTT.

In this sample, this clone turned up once. The rearrangement links TRBV11-2 to TRBJ2-1, with 10 positions matching TRBD1. CDR1 SGHAT and CDR2 FQNNGV come from the germline V gene. This CDR3 is 17 amino acids long. V shed 3 bases and J 2 bases; nucleotides not matched to a gene: 7. As DNA, the CDR3 is TGTGCCAGCAGCTTCGAACCGGGACAGGGGACCTACAATGAGCAGTTCTTC. Amino acids: CASSFEPGQGTYNEQFF.